This T cell receptor (beta chain) comes out of a study of T cell repertoires in cytomegalovirus infection (dated by TCRdb to about 2019). With regard to the full study: Donor HLA type was relevant to the analysis, as public TCR beta signatures indicated carriage of CMV infection together with the matching HLA type. Points the paper makes about the study in general: In the ex vivo response, HLA-C-restricted CMV-specific TCR beta clonotypes were dominant, and in two of eight donors the single most frequent clonotype came from this HLA-C-restricted group. Cumulative frequency of public TCR beta family members discriminated carriers of CMV infection plus the relevant HLA type in this cohort and an independent approximately 350-donor cohort.

In its sample, this clonotype was seen a few times. Its antigen remains unidentified. No qualities accompany the bases; no much larger clone lies one base away. The instrument was an Illumina HiSeq 1500. Clones were called with MiXCR by TCRdb after fastp trimmed the public reads at Q25, and only in-frame beta chains were retained. Rows with one shared CDR3 protein collapse into an entry with the most common genes and DNA. Within this sample are roughly 230,000 distinct CDR3 sequences, with roughly 20% of them counted one time only. Together, the top ten hold approximately 18% of the sample. There are 13 amino acids in the CDR3, from cysteine to phenylalanine inclusive. Kept here is only the CDR3 DNA, which spans 39 bases and is read in frame from base 1. CDR1 SQVTM and CDR2 ANQGSEA are derived from the germline V gene. V gives up 4 bases and J gives up 5 bases, and the segment between their germline ends measures 15 bases.

This TCR came from a human donor in good health (CMV status not recorded). Some clones in this sample may be carry-over from other donors' samples. The specimen was CD8+ T cells from PBMCs. The rearrangement joined TRBV29-1 to TRBJ2-7, with TRBD1 tentatively as D gene (6 bases match). CDR3 region: CSVVPTAGDEQYF. The DNA is as follows: TGCAGCGTTGTACCCACTGCAGGGGACGAGCAGTACTTC.